Following are 5 T cell receptor beta chains from one sample sequenced in a study of T cell repertoires in cytomegalovirus infection. Antigens for these TCRs are unknown. TCRdb reprocessed the reads via MiXCR and lists one record per CDR3 protein. The table records some 940,000 distinct CDR3 sequences, roughly 30% of them present only once. Material: cultured CD8+ T cells from PBMCs, obtained from culture after CMV antigen stimulation. The receptors were gathered from a human donor in good health (CMV status not recorded). Some clones in this sample may be carry-over from other donors' samples.

On this clonotype: Sequence at one end of the junction differs from germline and may be a read error. In nucleotides, the CDR3 is TGTGCCAGCAGCACCGGGAGGGATATTGAGAAGTTCTTC. Its protein is CASSTGRDIEKFF. The chain carries TRBV5-4 and TRBJ2-1, with 8 bases that match TRBD2. Germline CDR1 and CDR2: SGHNT and YYREEE (reference sequence). The CDR3 spans 13 residues.

V and J are TRBV29-1 and TRBJ2-7; D remains ambiguous. CDR1 is SQVTM and CDR2 is ANQGSEA in the germline V gene. The CDR3 spans 13 residues. V lost 4 bases and J lost 1, with 11 bases in between. The CDR3 DNA reads TGCAGCGTTGGCCCAGGTCATTCCTACGAGCAGTACTTC. As protein: CSVGPGHSYEQYF.

CDR3 sequence (DNA): TGCGCCAGCAGCCTTCTCCCAAGCCGGGACAGGGCTTACGAGCAGTACTTC. Translating gives CASSLLPSRDRAYEQYF. The chain couples TRBV4-1 to TRBJ2-7; 9 bases match TRBD1. From germline, CDR1 is MGHRA and CDR2 YSYEKL. The CDR3 is made up of 17 amino acids. V was clipped by 4 bases and J by 4 bases; unmatched bases: 14.

Only one count was recorded for this clonotype. This sequence may be a read error, since a much larger clone differs from it by one base. The V and J genes are TRBV7-2 and TRBJ1-5, with 12 bases lining up with TRBD1. CDR1 and CDR2 from the germline V gene are SGHTA and FQGNSA. The length of the CDR3 is 18 residues. This CDR3 reads CASSPGQGAIYSNQPRHF. The DNA for the CDR3 is TGTGCCAGCAGCCCGGGACAGGGGGCTATCTATAGCAATCAGCCCCGGCATTTT. The full variable domain, completed using reference TRBV7-2 and TRBJ1-5, is GAGVSQSPSNKVTEKGKDVELRCDPISGHTALYWYRQSLGQGLEFLIYFQGNSAPDKSGLPSDRFSAERTGGSVSTLTIQRTQQEDSAVYLCASSPGQGAIYSNQPRHFGDGTRLSIL.

The V call is TRBV19, the J call TRBJ2-3, with D uncertain. The CDR3 consists of 15 residues. From germline, CDR1 is LNHDA and CDR2 SQIVND (reference sequence). V lost 3 bases, J lost 0 bases, and 10 bases lay in between. In DNA, the CDR3 is TGTGCCAGTAGTATCTACGATCCAAGCACAGATACGCAGTATTTT. It encodes CASSIYDPSTDTQYF. Drawing the rest from reference TRBV19 and TRBJ2-3, the complete variable domain is DGGITQSPKYLFRKEGQNVTLSCEQNLNHDAMYWYRQDPGQGLRLIYYSQIVNDFQKGDIAEGYSVSREKKESFPLTVTSAQKNPTAFYLCASSIYDPSTDTQYFGPGTRLTVL.